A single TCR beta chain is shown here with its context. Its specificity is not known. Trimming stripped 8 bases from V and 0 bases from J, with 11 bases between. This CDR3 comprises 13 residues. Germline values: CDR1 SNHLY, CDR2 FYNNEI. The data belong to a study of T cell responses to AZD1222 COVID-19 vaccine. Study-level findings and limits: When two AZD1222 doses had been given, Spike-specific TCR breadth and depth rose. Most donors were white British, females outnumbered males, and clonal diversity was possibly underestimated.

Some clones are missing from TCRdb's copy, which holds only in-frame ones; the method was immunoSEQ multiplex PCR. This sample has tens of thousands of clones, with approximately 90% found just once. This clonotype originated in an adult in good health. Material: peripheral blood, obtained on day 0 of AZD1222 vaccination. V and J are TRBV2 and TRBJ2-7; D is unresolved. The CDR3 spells CASRPSSSYEQYF. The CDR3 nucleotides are TGTGCCAGCCGCCCCTCGAGCTCCTACGAGCAGTACTTC.